Reported below is one T cell receptor (beta chain). Its antigen remains unknown. CDR3 size: 15 residues. CDR1 and CDR2 from the germline V gene are MRHNA and SNTAGT. The ends were cut back, 6 bases at V and 0 bases at J, with 14 bases in the middle. The source of the sample is a study of cytomegalovirus exposure and HLA in healthy donors. Whole-study results and caveats: A cluster of highly shared sequence variants was likely a sequencing artifact. Available immune exposure information covered CMV serostatus only.

Primers: 60 Vbeta forward and 13 Jbeta reverse. Assay: immunoSEQ multiplex PCR; the TCRdb copy retains only in-frame clones and omits some. Among 85,000 to 100,000 clones listed, around three quarters were seen once. V and J are TRBV6-4 and TRBJ1-1, with D unclear. The TCR sequence derives from a male donor in good health and CMV-seropositive. The source material was PBMCs. CDR3 DNA sequence: TGTGCCAGCAGGAGAGATCCCACAGTGAACACTGAAGCTTTCTTT. Translated, it gives CASRRDPTVNTEAFF.